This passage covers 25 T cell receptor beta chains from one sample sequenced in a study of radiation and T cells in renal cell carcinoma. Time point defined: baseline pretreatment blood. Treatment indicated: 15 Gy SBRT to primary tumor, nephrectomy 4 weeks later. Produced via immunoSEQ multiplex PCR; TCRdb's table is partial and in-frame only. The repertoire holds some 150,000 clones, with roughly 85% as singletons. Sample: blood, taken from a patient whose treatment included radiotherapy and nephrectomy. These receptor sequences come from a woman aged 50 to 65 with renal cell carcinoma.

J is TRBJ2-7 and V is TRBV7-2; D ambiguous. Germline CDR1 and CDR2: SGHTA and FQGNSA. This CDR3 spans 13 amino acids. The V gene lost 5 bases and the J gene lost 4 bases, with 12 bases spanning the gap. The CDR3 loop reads CASSLPASYEQYF. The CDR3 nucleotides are TGTGCCAGCAGCCTACCCGCCTCTTACGAGCAGTACTTC.

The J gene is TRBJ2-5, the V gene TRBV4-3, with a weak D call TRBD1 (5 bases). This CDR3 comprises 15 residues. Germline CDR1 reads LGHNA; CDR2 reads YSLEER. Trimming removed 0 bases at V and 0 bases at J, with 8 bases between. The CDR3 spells CASSQETGYQETQYF. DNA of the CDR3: TGCGCCAGCAGCCAAGAAACAGGTTACCAAGAGACCCAGTACTTC.

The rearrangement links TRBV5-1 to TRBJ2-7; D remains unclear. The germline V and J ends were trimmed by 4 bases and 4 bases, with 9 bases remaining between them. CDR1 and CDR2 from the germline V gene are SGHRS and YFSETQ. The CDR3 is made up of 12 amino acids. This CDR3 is CASSKDGYEQYF. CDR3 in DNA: TGCGCCAGCAGCAAGGACGGTTACGAGCAGTACTTC.

The DNA for the CDR3 is TGTGCCAGTCCGACAGGGGTTGACCGAGAGACCCAGTACTTC. Translating gives CASPTGVDRETQYF. The chain carries TRBV19 and TRBJ2-5; TRBD1 aligns across 8 bases. Germline trimming cut 8 bases from V and 4 bases from J; bases unmatched to any gene: 9. The germline CDR1 and CDR2 sequences are LNHDA and SQIVND (reference sequence). CDR3 length: 14 residues. The full variable domain, in which reference TRBV19 and TRBJ2-5 provide the parts outside the CDR3, is DGGITQSPKYLFRKEGQNVTLSCEQNLNHDAMYWYRQDPGQGLRLIYYSQIVNDFQKGDIAEGYSVSREKKESFPLTVTSAQKNPTAFYLCASPTGVDRETQYFGPGTRLLVL.

Here the CDR3 reads CASAPLWGAEQYF. In DNA form, the CDR3 reads TGTGCTAGTGCCCCCCTCTGGGGGGCCGAGCAGTACTTC. The rearrangement joins TRBV12-5 to TRBJ2-7, with D perhaps assigned TRBD1 or TRBD2 (6 bases each). This CDR3 contains 13 residues. V was cut by 7 bases and J by 6 bases, with 16 bases left in between. Germline CDR1 is LGHNT and CDR2 is FRNRAP.

CDR3 protein: CASRGTPVGEKLFF. CDR3 sequence (DNA): TGTGCCAGCAGGGGCACCCCGGTCGGTGAAAAACTGTTTTTT. V is TRBV2 and J is TRBJ1-4; D remains ambiguous. Trimming cost V 6 bases and J 7 bases, with 15 bases left between them. This CDR3 is built from 14 residues. Germline assignment: CDR1 SNHLY and CDR2 FYNNEI.

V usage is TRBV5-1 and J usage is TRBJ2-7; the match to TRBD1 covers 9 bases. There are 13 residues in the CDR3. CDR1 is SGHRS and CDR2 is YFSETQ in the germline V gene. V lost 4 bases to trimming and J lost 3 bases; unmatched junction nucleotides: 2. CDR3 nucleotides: TGCGCCAGCAGCACGGGACAGGGCTACGAGCAGTACTTC. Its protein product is CASSTGQGYEQYF.

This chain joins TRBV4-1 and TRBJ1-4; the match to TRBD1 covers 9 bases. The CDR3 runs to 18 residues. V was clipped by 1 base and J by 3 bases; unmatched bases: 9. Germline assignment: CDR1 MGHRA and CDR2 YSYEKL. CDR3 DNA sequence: TGCGCCAGCAGCCAAGGTTTACAGGGGGCAGAATCTAATGAAAAACTGTTTTTT. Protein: CASSQGLQGAESNEKLFF.

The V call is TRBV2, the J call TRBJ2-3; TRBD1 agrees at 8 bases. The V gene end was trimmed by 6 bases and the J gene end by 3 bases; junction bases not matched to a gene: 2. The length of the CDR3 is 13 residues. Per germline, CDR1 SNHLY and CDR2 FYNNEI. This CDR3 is CASSGQGTDTQYF. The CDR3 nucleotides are TGTGCCAGCAGCGGACAGGGTACAGATACGCAGTATTTT.

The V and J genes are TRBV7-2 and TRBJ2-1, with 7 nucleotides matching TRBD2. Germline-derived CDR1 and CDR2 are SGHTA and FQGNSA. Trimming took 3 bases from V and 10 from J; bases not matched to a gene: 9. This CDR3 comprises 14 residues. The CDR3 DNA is TGTGCCAGCAGCTTTCGAAGCGGGGATAGGGAGCAGTTCTTC. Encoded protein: CASSFRSGDREQFF.

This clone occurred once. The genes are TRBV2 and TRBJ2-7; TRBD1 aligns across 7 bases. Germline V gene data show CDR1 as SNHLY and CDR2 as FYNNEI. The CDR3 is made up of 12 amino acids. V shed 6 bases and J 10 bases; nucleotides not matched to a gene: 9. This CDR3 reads CASRRQGKEQYF. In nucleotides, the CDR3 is TGTGCCAGCAGGAGACAGGGAAAGGAACAGTACTTC. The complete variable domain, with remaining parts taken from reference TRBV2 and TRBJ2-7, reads EPEVTQTPSHQVTQMGQEVILRCVPISNHLYFYWYRQILGQKVEFLVSFYNNEISEKSEIFDDQFSVERPDGSNFTLKIRSTKLEDSAMYFCASRRQGKEQYFGPGTRLTVT.

This CDR3 is CATSRDPGAYNSPLHF. CDR3 nucleotide sequence: TGTGCCACCAGCAGAGATCCCGGGGCGTATAATTCACCCCTCCACTTT. This chain links TRBV15 with TRBJ1-6; the D gene is possibly TRBD1 (5 bases). Trimming cost V 0 bases and J 4 bases, with 10 bases left between them. The CDR3 sequence is 16 residues long. Germline CDR1 reads LNHNV; CDR2 reads YYDKDF (reference sequence).

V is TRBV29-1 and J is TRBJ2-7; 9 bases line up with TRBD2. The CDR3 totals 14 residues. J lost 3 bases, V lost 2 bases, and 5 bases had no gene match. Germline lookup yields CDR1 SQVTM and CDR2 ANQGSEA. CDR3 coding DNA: TGCAGCGTTGAATTGGCTAGCGGGGACTACGAGCAGTACTTC. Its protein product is CSVELASGDYEQYF.

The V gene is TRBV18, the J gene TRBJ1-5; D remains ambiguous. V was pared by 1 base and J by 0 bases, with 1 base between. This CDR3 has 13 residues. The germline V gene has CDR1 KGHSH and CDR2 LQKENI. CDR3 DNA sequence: TGTGCCAGCTCACCACTTAGCAATCAGCCCCAGCATTTT. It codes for CASSPLSNQPQHF.

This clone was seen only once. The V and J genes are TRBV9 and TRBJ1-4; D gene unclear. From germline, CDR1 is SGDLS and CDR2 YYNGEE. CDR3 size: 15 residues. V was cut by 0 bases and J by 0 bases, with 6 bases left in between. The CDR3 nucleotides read TGTGCCAGCAGCGTAGCTGTAACAACTAATGAAAAACTGTTTTTT. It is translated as CASSVAVTTNEKLFF.

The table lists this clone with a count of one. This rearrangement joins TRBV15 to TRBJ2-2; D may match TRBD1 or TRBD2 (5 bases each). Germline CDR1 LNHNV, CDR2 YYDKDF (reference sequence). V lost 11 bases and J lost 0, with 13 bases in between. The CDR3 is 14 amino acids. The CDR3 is CAVQGPSNTGELFF. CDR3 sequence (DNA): TGTGCCGTCCAGGGACCATCGAACACCGGGGAGCTGTTTTTT. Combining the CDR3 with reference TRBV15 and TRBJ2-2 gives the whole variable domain DAMVIQNPRYQVTQFGKPVTLSCSQTLNHNVMYWYQQKSSQAPKLLFHYYDKDFNNEADTPDNFQSRRPNTSFCFLDIRSPGLGDTAMYLCAVQGPSNTGELFFGEGSRLTVL.

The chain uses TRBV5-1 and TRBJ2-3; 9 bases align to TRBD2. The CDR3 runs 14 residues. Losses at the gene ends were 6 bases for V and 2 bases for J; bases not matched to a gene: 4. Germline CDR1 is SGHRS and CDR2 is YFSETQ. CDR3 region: CASMRGGSTDTQYF. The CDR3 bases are TGCGCCAGCATGCGGGGGGGCTCCACAGATACGCAGTATTTT.

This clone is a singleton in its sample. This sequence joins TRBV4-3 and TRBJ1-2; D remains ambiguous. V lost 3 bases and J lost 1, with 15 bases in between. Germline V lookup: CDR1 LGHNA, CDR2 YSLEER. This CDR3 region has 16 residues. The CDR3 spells CASSQSSFGVNYGYTF. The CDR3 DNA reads TGCGCCAGCAGCCAGTCCTCATTCGGGGTTAACTATGGCTACACCTTC.

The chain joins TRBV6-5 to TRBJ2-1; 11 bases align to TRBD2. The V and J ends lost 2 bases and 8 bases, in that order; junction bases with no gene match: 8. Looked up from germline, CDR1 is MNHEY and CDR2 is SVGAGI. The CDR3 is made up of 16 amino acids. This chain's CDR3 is CASSYPGSGGVDEQFF. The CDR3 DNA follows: TGTGCCAGCAGTTACCCTGGTAGCGGGGGGGTTGATGAGCAGTTCTTC.

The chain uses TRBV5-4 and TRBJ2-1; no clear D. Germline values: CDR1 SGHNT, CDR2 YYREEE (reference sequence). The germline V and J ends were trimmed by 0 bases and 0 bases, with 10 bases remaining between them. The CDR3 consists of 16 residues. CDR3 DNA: TGTGCCAGCAGCTTGGGTGACCTCAGCTCCTACAATGAGCAGTTCTTC. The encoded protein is CASSLGDLSSYNEQFF.

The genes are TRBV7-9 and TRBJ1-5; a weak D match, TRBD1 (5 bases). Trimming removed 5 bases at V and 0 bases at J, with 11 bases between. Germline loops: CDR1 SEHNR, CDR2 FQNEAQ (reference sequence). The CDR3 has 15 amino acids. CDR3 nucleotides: TGTGCCAGCAGCCGTGGAGGGGATAGCAATCAGCCCCAGCATTTT. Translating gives CASSRGGDSNQPQHF. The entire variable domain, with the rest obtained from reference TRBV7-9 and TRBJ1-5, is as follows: DTGVSQNPRHKITKRGQNVTFRCDPISEHNRLYWYRQTLGQGPEFLTYFQNEAQLEKSRLLSDRFSAERPKGSFSTLEIQRTEQGDSAMYLCASSRGGDSNQPQHFGDGTRLSIL.

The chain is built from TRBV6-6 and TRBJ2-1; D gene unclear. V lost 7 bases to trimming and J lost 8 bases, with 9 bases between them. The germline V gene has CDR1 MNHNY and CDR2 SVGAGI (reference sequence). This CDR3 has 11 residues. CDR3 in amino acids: CASTPAHEQFF. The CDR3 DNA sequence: TGTGCCAGCACCCCCGCCCATGAGCAGTTCTTC.

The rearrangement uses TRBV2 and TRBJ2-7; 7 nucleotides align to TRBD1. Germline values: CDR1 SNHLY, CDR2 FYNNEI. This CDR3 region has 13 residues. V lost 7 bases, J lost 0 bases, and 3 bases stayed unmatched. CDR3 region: CASIGGLSYEQYF. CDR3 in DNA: TGTGCCAGCATAGGGGGCCTCTCCTACGAGCAGTACTTC.

CDR3 bases: TGTGCCAGCACCAGAGGGACGAGGGACACTGAAGCTTTCTTT. Its protein product is CASTRGTRDTEAFF. The genes are TRBV7-9 and TRBJ1-1, with a possible D match to TRBD1 (5 bases). CDR1 is SEHNR and CDR2 is FQNEAQ in the germline V gene (reference sequence). Trimming took off 7 bases at V and 3 bases at J, with 15 bases between the two ends. CDR3 length equals 14 residues. Supplemented by reference TRBV7-9 and TRBJ1-1, the full variable domain reads DTGVSQNPRHKITKRGQNVTFRCDPISEHNRLYWYRQTLGQGPEFLTYFQNEAQLEKSRLLSDRFSAERPKGSFSTLEIQRTEQGDSAMYLCASTRGTRDTEAFFGQGTRLTVV.

The chain's CDR3 is CASSLMGANYGYTF. CDR3 nucleotides: TGTGCCAGCAGCTTGATGGGAGCTAACTATGGCTACACCTTC. The rearrangement links TRBV5-6 to TRBJ1-2; D call uncertain. Trimming left V 1 base short and J 0 bases short, with 7 bases between. The CDR3 runs 14 residues. CDR1 is SGHDT, CDR2 YYEEEE, per germline. The complete variable domain, with remaining parts taken from reference TRBV5-6 and TRBJ1-2, reads DAGVTQSPTHLIKTRGQQVTLRCSPKSGHDTVSWYQQALGQGPQFIFQYYEEEERQRGNFPDRFSGHQFPNYSSELNVNALLLGDSALYLCASSLMGANYGYTFGSGTRLTVV.